This T cell receptor beta chain is from a study of vaccination and CD4 T cells after COVID-19. Whole-study context: Convalescent study patients returned SARS-CoV-2 positive nasal swab PCR results, with fewer than ten mild cases and one severe.

Regarding this clonotype: The antigen remains unidentified.

Cultured CD4+ T-cell DNA underwent Oncomine TCR Beta short-read sequencing. MiXCR, run by TCRdb on the PCR reads, gives a single entry per CDR3 protein. The top ten hold less than 9% of the sample, which has fewer than 15,000 distinct CDR3 sequences, around 40% seen once. CDR1 and CDR2 from the germline V gene are MNHNS and SASEGT. The CDR3 is made up of 15 amino acids. V lost 7 bases and J lost 3; bases outside the gene matches: 6. As to treatment: approximately 11-day PBMC culture with coronavirus spike peptide pools or control peptides (ViraFEST assay). The sequencing here drew on CD4+ T cells from blood, cultured in vitro, taken after SARS-CoV-2 vaccination. The sequence came from a human donor who had recovered from COVID-19. The rearrangement joins TRBV6-1 to TRBJ2-1; 10 nucleotides line up with TRBD2. Here the CDR3 DNA reads TGTGCCAGCACCCCTCGGACTAGCGGCTACAATGAGCAGTTCTTC. Its translation: CASTPRTSGYNEQFF.